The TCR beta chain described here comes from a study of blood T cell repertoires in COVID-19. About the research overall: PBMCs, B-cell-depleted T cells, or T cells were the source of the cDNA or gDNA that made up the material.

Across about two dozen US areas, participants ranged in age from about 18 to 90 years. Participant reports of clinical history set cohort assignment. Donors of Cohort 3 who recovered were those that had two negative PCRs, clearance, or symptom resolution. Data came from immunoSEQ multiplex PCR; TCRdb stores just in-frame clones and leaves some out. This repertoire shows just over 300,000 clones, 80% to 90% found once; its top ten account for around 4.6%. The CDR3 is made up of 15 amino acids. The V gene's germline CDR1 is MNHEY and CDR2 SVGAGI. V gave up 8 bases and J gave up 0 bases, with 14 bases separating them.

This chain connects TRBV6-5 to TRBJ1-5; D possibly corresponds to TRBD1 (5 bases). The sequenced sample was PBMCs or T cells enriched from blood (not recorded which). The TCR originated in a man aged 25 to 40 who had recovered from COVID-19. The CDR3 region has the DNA TGTGCCAGCGCCCGCGGGACTAATAGCAATCAGCCCCAGCATTTT. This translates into CASARGTNSNQPQHF.